The 29 T cell receptor beta chains listed next were all sequenced from one sample in a study of T cell responses to AZD1222 COVID-19 vaccine. TCRdb's table, derived via immunoSEQ multiplex PCR, lists solely in-frame clones and lacks some. The data show tens of thousands of clones, about four fifths seen once. Sequenced material: peripheral blood, taken on day 0 of AZD1222 vaccination. Every receptor here comes from an adult in good health.

The chain is built from TRBV13 and TRBJ2-7; perhaps D is TRBD1 or TRBD2 (5 bases each). The CDR3 sequence is 16 residues long. Germline lookup yields CDR1 PRHDT and CDR2 FYEKMQ (reference sequence). Trimming pared 5 bases from V and 2 bases from J, leaving 19 bases between. CDR3 region: CASSKSFRDVAYEQYF. In DNA form, the CDR3 reads TGTGCCAGCAGCAAGAGCTTCAGGGACGTGGCCTACGAGCAGTACTTC.

The chain employs TRBV15 and TRBJ2-3; TRBD2 aligns across 12 bases. Germline V gene data show CDR1 as LNHNV and CDR2 as YYDKDF (reference sequence). The CDR3 length is 20 residues. With 2 bases clipped from V and 4 bases from J, the junction kept 16 bases outside the gene matches. The DNA for the CDR3 is TGTGCCACCAGCAGAAAACTTATGACTAGCGGGGGCTCGGGGTCAGATACGCAGTATTTT. This gives the protein CATSRKLMTSGGSGSDTQYF.

This chain's CDR3 is CASTGTGSPLAGELFF. As DNA, the CDR3 is TGTGCCAGTACAGGGACAGGGTCCCCGTTAGCCGGGGAGCTGTTTTTT. The V gene is TRBV19, the J gene TRBJ2-2; 9 positions agree with TRBD1. The germline CDR1 and CDR2 sequences are LNHDA and SQIVND (reference sequence). V gave up 7 bases and J gave up 6 bases; unmatched junction bases: 12. The length of the CDR3 is 16 residues.

CDR3: CASSVASGGTDTQYF. The CDR3 DNA sequence: TGTGCCAGCAGCGTAGCAAGCGGGGGCACAGATACGCAGTATTTT. This chain connects TRBV9 to TRBJ2-3, with TRBD2 identical over 7 bases. Germline CDR1 and CDR2: SGDLS and YYNGEE. Trimming took 0 bases from V and 1 from J; bases not matched to a gene: 2. CDR3 length equals 15 residues.

The DNA of the CDR3 is TGTGCCAGCAGTTACTCGACAGGGGGCGCGGGGTACGAGCAGTACTTC. It codes for CASSYSTGGAGYEQYF. The rearrangement joins TRBV6-6 to TRBJ2-7, with TRBD1 matching 10 bases. The CDR3 spans 16 residues. V was pared by 0 bases and J by 4 bases, with 6 bases of the junction left unmatched. Looked up from germline, CDR1 is MNHNY and CDR2 is SVGAGI (reference sequence).

The V and J genes are TRBV23-1 and TRBJ2-1, with 9 bases fitting TRBD2. TRBV23-1 is an ORF, and what it does is uncertain. This CDR3 spans 21 amino acids. V was clipped by 4 bases and J by 1 base; unmatched bases: 20. CDR3 coding DNA: TGCGCCAGCAGTCTAGTCGTCGAGGGAGATAGCGGGGGAAATTCCTACAATGAGCAGTTCTTC. This encodes CASSLVVEGDSGGNSYNEQFF.

This sequence joins TRBV4-1 and TRBJ1-4; 11 bases are a match to TRBD1. Germline CDR1 MGHRA, CDR2 YSYEKL. This CDR3 contains 16 residues. Trimming took 4 bases from V and 7 from J; bases not matched to a gene: 8. CDR3 sequence reads: CASSRGDRGLSEKLFF. In DNA form, the CDR3 reads TGCGCCAGCAGCCGGGGGGACAGGGGGTTGAGTGAAAAACTGTTTTTT.

The V call is TRBV7-9, the J call TRBJ1-5, with a weak D call TRBD1 (5 bases). Germline loops: CDR1 SEHNR, CDR2 FQNEAQ (reference sequence). Trimming took 7 bases from V and 7 from J, leaving 11 bases between them. The CDR3 is made up of 12 amino acids. As DNA, the CDR3 is TGTGCCAGCACGGGGGGAGGACAGCCCCAGCATTTT. Its translation: CASTGGGQPQHF.

The chain combines TRBV11-2 with TRBJ2-5; 8 bases align to TRBD1. Germline CDR1 reads SGHAT; CDR2 reads FQNNGV. The CDR3 covers 15 residues. Trimming at V came to 5 bases and at J to 8 bases, leaving 13 bases not matched to a gene. The CDR3, as DNA: TGTGCCAGCAGCCCTGCTGGGGGACAGGCCGCCACCCAGTACTTC. Translated, it gives CASSPAGGQAATQYF.

The V and J genes are TRBV7-9 and TRBJ1-2; D unresolved. Germline CDR1 is SEHNR and CDR2 is FQNEAQ (reference sequence). V lost 1 base and J 7 bases, leaving 10 bases between the germline ends. This CDR3 has 13 residues. CDR3 in amino acids: CASSLVGGRGYTF. CDR3 nucleotides: TGTGCCAGCAGCTTAGTGGGAGGACGTGGCTACACCTTC.

The chain recombines TRBV11-1 with TRBJ2-1, with D possibly TRBD2 on 7 matching bases. The CDR3 has 14 residues. CDR1 SGHAT and CDR2 FQDESV come from the germline V gene (reference sequence). V lost 7 bases and J 4 bases, leaving 14 bases between the germline ends. CDR3 DNA sequence: TGTGCCAGCAAGAAGGGGGGGTCATACAATGAGCAGTTCTTC. It yields the protein CASKKGGSYNEQFF.

The chain links TRBV7-3 to TRBJ1-3, with D hard to call. Looked up from germline, CDR1 is SGHTA and CDR2 is FQGTGA. The germline V and J ends were trimmed by 4 bases and 6 bases, with 10 bases remaining between them. The CDR3 loop spans 13 amino acids. This CDR3 is CASSSREENTIYF. Written as DNA, the CDR3 is TGTGCCAGCAGCTCCCGGGAGGAAAACACCATATATTTT.

The CDR3: CASTVTSGGYNEQFF. CDR3 DNA: TGTGCCAGCACCGTGACTAGCGGGGGGTACAATGAGCAGTTCTTC. The chain couples TRBV6-5 to TRBJ2-1; TRBD2 aligns across 13 bases. The CDR3 extends over 15 amino acids. The V segment lost 7 bases and the J segment 4 bases; nucleotides outside the gene matches: 4. Per germline, CDR1 MNHEY and CDR2 SVGAGI.

The chain uses TRBV2 and TRBJ2-1; TRBD1 aligns across 9 bases. Germline V lookup: CDR1 SNHLY, CDR2 FYNNEI. The CDR3 contains 16 residues. The ends lost 4 bases at V and 0 bases at J; junction bases unmatched: 4. CDR3 protein: CASSGGQGSSYNEQFF. In DNA form, the CDR3 reads TGTGCCAGCAGTGGGGGACAGGGCAGCTCCTACAATGAGCAGTTCTTC. The entire variable domain, with the rest obtained from reference TRBV2 and TRBJ2-1, is as follows: EPEVTQTPSHQVTQMGQEVILRCVPISNHLYFYWYRQILGQKVEFLVSFYNNEISEKSEIFDDQFSVERPDGSNFTLKIRSTKLEDSAMYFCASSGGQGSSYNEQFFGPGTRLTVL.

The chain has TRBV7-3 and TRBJ1-5; 7 bases are a match to TRBD1. V lost 5 bases to trimming and J lost 1 base; unmatched junction nucleotides: 5. CDR3 length: 15 residues. The germline gives CDR1 SGHTA, CDR2 FQGTGA. CDR3 sequence reads: CASSLTGLSNQPQHF. CDR3 in DNA: TGTGCCAGCAGCCTGACAGGGCTAAGCAATCAGCCCCAGCATTTT.

The chain joins TRBV5-1 to TRBJ1-2; 8 positions match TRBD1. In germline, CDR1 is SGHRS, CDR2 YFSETQ. V trimming: 4 bases; J trimming: 6 bases; junction bases outside the gene matches: 8. The CDR3 spans 14 residues. Here the CDR3 DNA reads TGCGCCAGCAGCCCCCCTGGACAGGGCGATGGCTACACCTTC. It codes for CASSPPGQGDGYTF.

This clone was detected only a few times. This chain connects TRBV30 to TRBJ1-1, with a weak D call TRBD1 (6 bases). The CDR3 is 13 residues long. Germline assignment: CDR1 GTSNPN and CDR2 SVGIG (reference sequence). V lost 2 bases and J lost 7, with 14 bases in between. The CDR3: CAWSLTGTGEAFF. Written as DNA, the CDR3 is TGTGCCTGGAGTCTCACAGGGACCGGTGAAGCTTTCTTT.

V and J are TRBV9 and TRBJ2-5; D might be TRBD2 (6 bases). The CDR3 consists of 15 residues. Germline V gene lookup returns CDR1 SGDLS and CDR2 YYNGEE. Trimming stripped 5 bases from V and 5 bases from J, with 19 bases between. CDR3 in amino acids: CASSSRDSPLETQYF. The CDR3 DNA reads as TGTGCCAGCAGTTCCCGGGACTCACCGTTGGAGACCCAGTACTTC.

The chain carries TRBV14 and TRBJ2-7; no clear D. The ends were cut back, 0 bases at V and 5 bases at J, with 11 bases in the middle. Germline CDR1 and CDR2: SGHDN and FVKESK. The CDR3 contains 14 residues. The CDR3 protein is CASSQEGRNDEQYF. Here the CDR3 DNA reads TGTGCCAGCAGCCAAGAAGGCAGGAACGACGAGCAGTACTTC.

The rearrangement links TRBV11-1 to TRBJ2-3, with no clear D. Germline V gene sequence: CDR1 SGHAT, CDR2 FQDESV (reference sequence). Trimming left V 5 bases short and J 1 base short, with 10 bases between. The CDR3 has 14 residues. CDR3 sequence: CASSPIDGTDTQYF. CDR3 nucleotide sequence: TGTGCCAGCAGCCCGATCGATGGCACAGATACGCAGTATTTT. The whole variable domain, filled in from reference TRBV11-1 and TRBJ2-3, reads EAEVAQSPRYKITEKSQAVAFWCDPISGHATLYWYRQILGQGPELLVQFQDESVVDDSQLPKDRFSAERLKGVDSTLKIQPAELGDSAMYLCASSPIDGTDTQYFGPGTRLTVL.

The chain recombines TRBV18 with TRBJ1-5; D is unclear. Germline-derived CDR1 and CDR2 are KGHSH and LQKENI. Trimming took off 0 bases at V and 6 bases at J, with 9 bases between the two ends. The CDR3 spans 14 residues. The CDR3 loop is CASSPPRVSQPQHF. The CDR3 DNA sequence: TGTGCCAGCTCACCACCGAGGGTGAGTCAGCCCCAGCATTTT.

The chain couples TRBV2 to TRBJ1-1, with a tentative D call TRBD1 (6 bases). The germline gives CDR1 SNHLY, CDR2 FYNNEI. The CDR3 consists of 14 residues. Trimming left V 4 bases short and J 5 bases short, with 14 bases between. CDR3 in DNA: TGTGCCAGCAGTGTAGAACAGGGTGGAACTGAAGCTTTCTTT. This gives the protein CASSVEQGGTEAFF.

The V and J genes are TRBV11-2 and TRBJ1-2; 7 bases agree with TRBD1. The germline CDR1 and CDR2 sequences are SGHAT and FQNNGV. V was pared by 5 bases and J by 8 bases, with 8 bases of the junction left unmatched. This CDR3 is 13 amino acids long. The DNA for the CDR3 is TGTGCCAGCAGCCAGACAGGGATGCTCGGCTACACCTTC. Encoded protein: CASSQTGMLGYTF.

CDR3 residues: CSVGKESLGPQHF. CDR3 DNA sequence: TGCAGCGTTGGTAAGGAGAGTTTGGGGCCCCAGCATTTT. V is TRBV29-1 and J is TRBJ1-5; D gene ambiguous. Trimming removed 4 bases at V and 9 bases at J, with 16 bases between. This CDR3 is 13 amino acids long. CDR1 is SQVTM, CDR2 ANQGSEA, per germline.

The chain uses TRBV11-2 and TRBJ2-7; D call uncertain. V gave up 6 bases and J gave up 4 bases, with 7 bases separating them. Per the germline V gene, CDR1 is SGHAT and CDR2 is FQNNGV. This CDR3 spans 11 amino acids. Here the CDR3 reads CASRLGYEQYF. The DNA of the CDR3 is TGTGCCAGCAGGCTAGGGTACGAGCAGTACTTC.

This chain connects TRBV6-5 to TRBJ1-2; D unresolved. Germline V gives CDR1 MNHEY, CDR2 SVGAGI. The CDR3 extends over 11 amino acids. V lost 7 bases to trimming and J lost 8 bases, with 11 bases between them. The CDR3 DNA reads TGTGCCAGCATAGAGGCTATGGGCTACACCTTC. This gives the protein CASIEAMGYTF.

This clone was counted between two and nine times. This chain connects TRBV27 to TRBJ2-1; 11 nucleotides match TRBD2. After removal of 5 bases from V and 7 bases from J, the junction contained 7 bases not matched to a gene. Germline CDR1 MNHEY, CDR2 SMNVEV (reference sequence). The CDR3 is 15 residues long. The DNA for the CDR3 is TGTGCCAGCAGTGCGGGGACTAGCGGTAGGAATGAGCAGTTCTTC. Translated, it gives CASSAGTSGRNEQFF.

The rearrangement links TRBV7-9 to TRBJ2-3; 8 bases agree with TRBD2. CDR1 is SEHNR, CDR2 FQNEAQ, per germline (reference sequence). This CDR3 region has 17 residues. Unmatched junction bases numbered 7, after V lost 2 bases and J lost 0 bases. The CDR3 nucleotides are TGTGCCAGCAGCTTAATCCGGGGGGGCTTGAGCACAGATACGCAGTATTTT. Translation: CASSLIRGGLSTDTQYF.

The rearrangement uses TRBV7-8 and TRBJ2-7; D not certain. The V and J ends lost 0 bases and 3 bases respectively, with 6 bases between them. Germline CDR1 is SGHVS and CDR2 is FQNEAQ. This CDR3 is built from 13 residues. The CDR3 DNA follows: TGTGCCAGCAGCTTAGCGAGCCTCTACGAGCAGTACTTC. Protein: CASSLASLYEQYF.